The 10 T cell receptor beta chains listed next were all sequenced from one sample in a study of early T cells in non-severe SARS-CoV-2 infection. TCRdb reprocessed the 5' RACE reads via MiXCR and lists one record per CDR3 protein. The data hold roughly 75,000 distinct CDR3 sequences, with approximately 12% observed a single time. The specimen sequenced was whole blood. These receptors all stem from an adult who was a healthcare worker with PCR-confirmed SARS-CoV-2 infection or an uninfected control (not recorded which).

This clonotype was detected a few times. The chain combines TRBV5-6 with TRBJ2-1; D uncertain. V dropped 0 bases and J dropped 9 bases, with 16 bases sitting between them. This CDR3 is built from 15 residues. Germline CDR1 is SGHDT and CDR2 is YYEEEE. Written as DNA, the CDR3 is TGTGCCAGCAGCTTGGGACCCCGTGGGTTGGGTGAGCAGTTCTTC. Translation gives CASSLGPRGLGEQFF.

This clonotype was picked up a small number of times. The genes are TRBV5-5 and TRBJ2-1; perhaps TRBD1 as D (5 bases). CDR1 and CDR2 (germline): SGHKS, YYEKEE (reference sequence). The CDR3 is made up of 15 amino acids. Trimming stripped 0 bases from V and 1 base from J, with 8 bases between. The CDR3 region is CASSLGTGSYNEQFF. Written as DNA, the CDR3 is TGTGCCAGCAGCTTGGGTACAGGTTCCTACAATGAGCAGTTCTTC.

This clonotype was picked up a small number of times. The V gene is TRBV5-4, the J gene TRBJ2-5; TRBD2 matches at 8 bases. The CDR3 has 15 residues. Trimming removed 7 bases from V and 5 bases from J; junction bases left unmatched: 13. From germline, CDR1 is SGHNT and CDR2 YYREEE (reference sequence). As DNA, the CDR3 is TGTGCCAGCCAGCAAGCGGGAGAGTCAGGGGAGACCCAGTACTTC. This gives the protein CASQQAGESGETQYF.

The chain is built from TRBV11-2 and TRBJ2-5; the D call may be TRBD1 or TRBD2 (5 bases each). Trimming cost V 4 bases and J 5 bases, with 11 bases left between them. The CDR3 runs 13 residues. Germline V lookup: CDR1 SGHAT, CDR2 FQNNGV. For the CDR3, the DNA is TGTGCCAGCAGCTCCGGCTGGGGGGAGACCCAGTACTTC. This sequence encodes CASSSGWGETQYF.

This clonotype came up many times. The V call is TRBV30, the J call TRBJ1-1; the D is unclear. The CDR3 consists of 14 residues. V lost 5 bases and J lost 0, with 13 bases in between. Germline CDR1 reads GTSNPN; CDR2 reads SVGIG (reference sequence). CDR3 in DNA: TGTGCCTGGGTTCCTATGGGGATGAACACTGAAGCTTTCTTT. Protein sequence: CAWVPMGMNTEAFF.

This chain joins TRBV21-1 and TRBJ2-1; the table's D call, TRBD2, has no DNA check behind it. TRBV21-1 is recorded as a pseudogene. This CDR3 has 19 residues. The CDR3 DNA is TGTGCCAGCAGCGAGGGACTAGCGGGAGGCATGAGCTCCTACAATGAGCAGTTCTTC. Protein: CASSEGLAGGMSSYNEQFF.

This clonotype was seen repeatedly, ten times or more. This chain joins TRBV20-1 and TRBJ2-1; TRBD2 aligns across 11 bases. The V gene end was trimmed by 6 bases and the J gene end by 0 bases; junction bases not matched to a gene: 4. Germline V gene data show CDR1 as DFQATT and CDR2 as SNEGSKA (reference sequence). This CDR3 spans 15 amino acids. DNA of the CDR3: TGCAGTGCAGGGACTAGCGGAGTCTCCTACAATGAGCAGTTCTTC. The encoded protein is CSAGTSGVSYNEQFF.

In its sample, this clonotype was seen many times. The V gene is TRBV5-5, the J gene TRBJ2-1, with 7 bases that match TRBD1. This CDR3 comprises 15 residues. The trim removed 4 bases at V and 3 bases at J, leaving 7 bases unmatched. Germline CDR1 and CDR2: SGHKS and YYEKEE (reference sequence). CDR3 sequence reads: CASSSTGDRYNEQFF. The CDR3 DNA is TGTGCCAGCAGCAGTACAGGGGACCGCTACAATGAGCAGTTCTTC.

V and J are TRBV27 and TRBJ1-6, with 8 bases identical to TRBD1. The CDR3 spans 14 residues. Trimming at V came to 6 bases and at J to 7 bases, leaving 5 bases not matched to a gene. The V gene's germline CDR1 is MNHEY and CDR2 SMNVEV (reference sequence). CDR3 region: CASRTGTGNSPLHF. CDR3 nucleotide sequence: TGTGCCAGCAGGACGGGGACAGGAAATTCACCCCTCCACTTT.

Comment on this clonotype: Germline and junction disagree at one end, which may indicate a read error. The CDR3, as DNA: TGTGCCTGCAGTCGACGGCAGGCGGGAGTAGACAATGAGCAGTTCTTC. Protein product: CACSRRQAGVDNEQFF. This sequence joins TRBV6-5 and TRBJ2-1, with 7 bases matching TRBD2. Germline loops: CDR1 MNHEY, CDR2 SVGAGI. The CDR3 loop spans 16 amino acids.